This TCR beta chain was captured by sequencing in a study of cytomegalovirus exposure and HLA in healthy donors. Study conclusions and caveats: In vitro experiments confirmed that a few CMV-associated chains were specific for CMV antigens. The study put some 160 TCR beta chains on its list as cytomegalovirus-associated. Reported performance of the classifier showed diagnosis of cytomegalovirus status with high specificity and sensitivity.

Primers for the PCR totalled 60 Vbeta and 13 Jbeta. In the original workflow: An analysis performed later counted 75 million to 80 million unique TCR beta chains (roughly 11 million of them shared). This table comes from immunoSEQ multiplex PCR, and its TCRdb copy is limited to in-frame clones, with some not included. V and J calls and clone size come straight from that table; D and trimming were deduced from the DNA. The repertoire holds 140,000 or so clones, around 75% seen once, with around 2% in the top ten. Turning to this clone: The antigen remains undetermined.

The clonotype comes from a woman aged 40-49 years in good health and CMV-seronegative. Specimen: PBMCs.

The CDR3 loop reads CASSLGQGNTGELFF. The CDR3 nucleotides read TGCGCCAGCAGCTTGGGACAGGGAAACACCGGGGAGCTGTTTTTT. The rearrangement uses TRBV5-1 and TRBJ2-2; 7 positions match TRBD1. Unmatched junction bases numbered 1, after V lost 0 bases and J lost 2 bases. The CDR3 is 15 amino acids. Germline V lookup: CDR1 SGHRS, CDR2 YFSETQ.